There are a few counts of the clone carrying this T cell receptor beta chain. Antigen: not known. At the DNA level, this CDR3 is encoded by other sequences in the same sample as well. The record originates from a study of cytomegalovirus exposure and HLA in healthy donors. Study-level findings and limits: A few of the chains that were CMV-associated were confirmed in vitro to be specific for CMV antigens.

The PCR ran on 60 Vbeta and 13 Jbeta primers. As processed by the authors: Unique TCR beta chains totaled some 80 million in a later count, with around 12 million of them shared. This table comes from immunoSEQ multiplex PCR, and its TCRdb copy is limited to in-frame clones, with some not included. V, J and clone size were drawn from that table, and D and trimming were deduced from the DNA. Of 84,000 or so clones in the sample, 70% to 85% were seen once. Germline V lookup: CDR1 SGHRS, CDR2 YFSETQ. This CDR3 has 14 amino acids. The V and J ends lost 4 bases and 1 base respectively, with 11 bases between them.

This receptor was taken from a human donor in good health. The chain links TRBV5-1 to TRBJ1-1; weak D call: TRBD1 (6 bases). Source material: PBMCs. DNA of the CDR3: TGCGCCAGCAGCCTGGACAGACCGAACACTGAAGCTTTCTTT. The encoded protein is CASSLDRPNTEAFF.